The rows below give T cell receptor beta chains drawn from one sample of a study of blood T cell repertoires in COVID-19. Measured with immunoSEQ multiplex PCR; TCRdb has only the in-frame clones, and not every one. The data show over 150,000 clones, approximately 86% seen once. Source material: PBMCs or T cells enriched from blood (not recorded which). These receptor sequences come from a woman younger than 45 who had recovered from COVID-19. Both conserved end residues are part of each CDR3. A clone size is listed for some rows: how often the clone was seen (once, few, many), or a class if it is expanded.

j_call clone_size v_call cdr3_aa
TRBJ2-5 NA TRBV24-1 CATSDPREGDIETQYF
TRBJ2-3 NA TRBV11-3 CASSPRQHSADTQYF
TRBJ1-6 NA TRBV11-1 CASSLGGRGSPLHF
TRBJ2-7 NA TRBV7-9 CASSAYYEQYF
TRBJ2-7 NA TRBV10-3 CAISESIPHEQYF
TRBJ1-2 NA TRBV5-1 CASSLGTGGNYGYTF
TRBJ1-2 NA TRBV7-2 CASRPPDRPYGYTF
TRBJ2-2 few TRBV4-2 CASSQPQTGPNTGELFF
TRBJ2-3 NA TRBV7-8 CASSRGRVSTDTQYF
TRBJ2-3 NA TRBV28 CASSPDSSDTQYF
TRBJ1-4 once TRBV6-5 CASSQTGDNEKLFF
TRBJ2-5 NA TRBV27 CASSLSSRRETQYF
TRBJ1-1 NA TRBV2 CAIQGRGGTEAFF
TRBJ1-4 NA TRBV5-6 CASSFRQVNEKLFF
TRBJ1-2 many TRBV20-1 CSASHSRYTF
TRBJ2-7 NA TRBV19 CASSIAGTGETQYF
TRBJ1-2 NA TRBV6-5 CASSTTGNYGYTF
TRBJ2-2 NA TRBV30 CARGLAGGATGELFF
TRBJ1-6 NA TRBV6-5 CASSYVGQHNSPLHF
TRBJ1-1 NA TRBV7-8 CASSPRDRGVEAFF
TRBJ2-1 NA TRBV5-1 CASSLVGQGGDEQFF
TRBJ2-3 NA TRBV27 CASSLNRADTQYF
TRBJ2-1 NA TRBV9 CASSGQGVLNEQFF
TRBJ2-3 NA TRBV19 CASSMSSTDTQYF
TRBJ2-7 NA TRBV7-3 CASSGTGAHEQYF
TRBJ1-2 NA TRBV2 CASNKNRGANYGYTF
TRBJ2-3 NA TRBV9 CASSGIGAGSTDTQYF
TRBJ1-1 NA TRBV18 CASSPPNRVGTEAFF
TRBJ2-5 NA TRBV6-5 CASSYSIGEQETQYF
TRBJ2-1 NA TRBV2 CASRRDSNNEQFF
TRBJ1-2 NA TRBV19 CAGRADDYGYTF
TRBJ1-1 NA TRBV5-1 CASSLQAGGSTEAFF
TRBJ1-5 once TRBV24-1 CATSGPGGNQPQHF
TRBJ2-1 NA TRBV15 CATSRDLANEQFF
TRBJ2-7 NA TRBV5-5 CASSLASGRGMGYEQYF
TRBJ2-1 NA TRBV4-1 CASSQELAGLPVGNEQFF
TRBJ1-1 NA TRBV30 CAWSREVDTEAFF
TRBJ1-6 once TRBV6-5 CASSYDRDRSPLHF
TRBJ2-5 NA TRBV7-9 CASRTGETQYF
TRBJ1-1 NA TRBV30 CAWTTDRGQEAFF
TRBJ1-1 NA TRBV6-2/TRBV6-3 CASSYPRGGRNTEAFF
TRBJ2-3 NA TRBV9 CASSVGTSGMMDTQYF
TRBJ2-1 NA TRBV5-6 CASSATRGPIYNEQFF
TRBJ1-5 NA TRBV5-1 CASSWTGSSNQPQHF
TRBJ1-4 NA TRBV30 CAWSPRGLGEKLFF
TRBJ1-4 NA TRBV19 CASSTTGDREKLFF
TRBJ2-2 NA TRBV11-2 CASSFAGRELFF
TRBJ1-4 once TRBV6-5 CASRGRGGNEKLFF
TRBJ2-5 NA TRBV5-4 CASTVGQGQETQYF
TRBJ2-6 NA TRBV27 CASSSDRGSSGANVLTF
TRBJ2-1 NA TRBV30 CAWSESSGASYNEQFF
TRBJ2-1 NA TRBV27 CASSLGLAGGREQFF
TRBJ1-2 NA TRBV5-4 CASSRNTGEGYTF
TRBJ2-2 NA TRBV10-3 CAISIGGGSTGELFF